The entry that follows covers one T cell receptor (beta chain) sequence. Its cognate antigen has yet to be identified. The sample holds no much larger clone one base away, and base qualities are not on file. The CDR3 runs 12 amino acids, cysteine and phenylalanine included. CDR3 DNA is the only sequence kept; it has 36 bases, read in frame from the first base. Trimming removed 8 bases from V and 4 bases from J; the gene matches leave 3 bases unexplained. CDR1 and CDR2, looked up from the germline V gene (reference sequence), are LNHDA and SQIVND. This specimen belongs to a study of blood T cell repertoires in COVID-19 (dated by TCRdb to the early 2020s). Turning to the overall study: Collaborator samples came from the United States, Italy and Spain and covered acute and convalescent phases of COVID-19. The samples were drawn from the first 160 participants of the ongoing ImmuneRACE study and from 950 to 1,500 subjects provided by 6 global collaborators. The repertoires were released in a freely available public database intended as a resource for research on the immune response to SARS-CoV-2. The sample metadata nearly always contained a de-identified subject ID, COVID-19 status, age in years and sex. The material from the prospective study consisted of cDNA or gDNA derived from T cells, B-cell-depleted T cells, or PBMCs. The dataset comprised deeply sampled blood TCRbeta repertoires from subjects exposed to, actively infected with, or recovered from COVID-19. Where available, HLA class I and class II types were taken from metadata supplied by the sample provider and were not determined by assay-based typing. Here is what the overall study found, with its caveats: How much clinical and demographic metadata was included differed by source and by participant, and the metadata was provided uncurated.

One collaborating source in Seattle enrolled patients while the patients were actively infected and followed the patients over time throughout the course of disease. The collaborating institutions used their own protocols to collect whole blood in K2EDTA tubes. Collaborator samples were shipped for TCRbeta analysis as frozen whole blood, isolated PBMCs, or DNA extracted from either sample type. The immunoSEQ Assay, a bias-controlled multiplex PCR, was used to amplify TCRbeta CDR3 regions from genomic DNA. The study's own analysis went as follows. Nucleated cell counts per sample were estimated from amplification of reference gene primers within the assay. To quantify the absolute abundance of each unique TCRbeta CDR3 rearrangement, sequence reads were collapsed and filtered. For each sample, productive Simpson clonality was calculated as the square root of Simpson's diversity index across productive rearrangements. Held by TCRdb, this immuneACCESS table contains in-frame sequences only and omits some clones. Under half of the omission traces to an unresolved V gene where checked; the cause of the rest is unknown. V, J and clone size are those of that table, while D and trimming were read from the DNA. The sample table records about 400,000 clones; around nine tenths of these occur just once. The ten largest clones represent 7% to 7.5% of the sample.

The sequenced sample consisted of peripheral blood. The sequence links TRBV19 to TRBJ1-2; TRBD1 agrees with 8 junctional bases. The receptor was derived from a woman aged 60-75 years with COVID-19, enrolled during active disease. The CDR3 protein: CASSGQAYGYTF. Here is the DNA: TGTGCCAGTTCGGGACAGGCCTATGGCTACACCTTC.